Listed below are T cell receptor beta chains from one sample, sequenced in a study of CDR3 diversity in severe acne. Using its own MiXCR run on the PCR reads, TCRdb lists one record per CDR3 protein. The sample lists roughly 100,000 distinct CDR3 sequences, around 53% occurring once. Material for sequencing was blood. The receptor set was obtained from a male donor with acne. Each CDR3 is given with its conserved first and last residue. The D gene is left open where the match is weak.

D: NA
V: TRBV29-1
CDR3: CSVEDSPTSGRGYGYTF

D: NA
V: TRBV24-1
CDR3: CATSERQVLNTGELFF

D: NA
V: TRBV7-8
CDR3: CASSLVGGGTEAFF

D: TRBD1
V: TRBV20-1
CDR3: CSWIPGQYNEQYF

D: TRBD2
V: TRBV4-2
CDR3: CASSQDQGAGGPYNEQFF

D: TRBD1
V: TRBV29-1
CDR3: CSVSSYGTDSYEQYF

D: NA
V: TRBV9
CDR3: CASSPPGSSTDTQYF

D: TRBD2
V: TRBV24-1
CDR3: CATSDLKAGAYNEQFF

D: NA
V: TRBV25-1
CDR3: CASSEFSVHATNEKLFF

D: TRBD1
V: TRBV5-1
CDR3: CASSSQRGLGYTF

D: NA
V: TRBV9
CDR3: CASSVEDGYEQYF

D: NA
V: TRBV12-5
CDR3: CASGLVTGTGVPGEKLFF

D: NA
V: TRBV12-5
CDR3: CASGLSRSGELFF

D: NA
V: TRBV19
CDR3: CASSITRDETQYF

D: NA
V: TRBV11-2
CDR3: CASSLDPSGDSGYTF

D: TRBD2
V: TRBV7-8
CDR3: CASSPLAGVGTQYF

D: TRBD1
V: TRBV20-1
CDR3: CSASRAGTGGLETQYF

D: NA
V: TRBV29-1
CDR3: CSVETEEETQYF

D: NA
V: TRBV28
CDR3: CASSFLGQDRTYEQYF

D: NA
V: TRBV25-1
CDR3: CASSSGYYGYTF

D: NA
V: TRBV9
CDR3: CASGPGTAEAFF

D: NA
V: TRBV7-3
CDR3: CASSPGTRKAGELFF

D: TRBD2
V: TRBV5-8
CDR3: CASSVGLAGWNEQFF

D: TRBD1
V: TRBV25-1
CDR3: CAGQGALGGYTF

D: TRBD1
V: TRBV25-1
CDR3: CASSGPGQPYGYTF

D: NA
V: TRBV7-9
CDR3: CASSLTGAQETQYF

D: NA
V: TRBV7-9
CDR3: CASSFYICSAREGAPSYNEQFF

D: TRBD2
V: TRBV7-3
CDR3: CASSLSVPGLVGGGRTGELFF

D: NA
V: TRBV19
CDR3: CASSLAEAPWTHEQYF

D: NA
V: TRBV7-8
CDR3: CASSLGRLLGYGYTF

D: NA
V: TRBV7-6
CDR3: CASSLSQGETQYF

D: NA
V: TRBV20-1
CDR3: CSARGRAYGYTF

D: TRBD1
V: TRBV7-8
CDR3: CASSPYRGSNQPQHF